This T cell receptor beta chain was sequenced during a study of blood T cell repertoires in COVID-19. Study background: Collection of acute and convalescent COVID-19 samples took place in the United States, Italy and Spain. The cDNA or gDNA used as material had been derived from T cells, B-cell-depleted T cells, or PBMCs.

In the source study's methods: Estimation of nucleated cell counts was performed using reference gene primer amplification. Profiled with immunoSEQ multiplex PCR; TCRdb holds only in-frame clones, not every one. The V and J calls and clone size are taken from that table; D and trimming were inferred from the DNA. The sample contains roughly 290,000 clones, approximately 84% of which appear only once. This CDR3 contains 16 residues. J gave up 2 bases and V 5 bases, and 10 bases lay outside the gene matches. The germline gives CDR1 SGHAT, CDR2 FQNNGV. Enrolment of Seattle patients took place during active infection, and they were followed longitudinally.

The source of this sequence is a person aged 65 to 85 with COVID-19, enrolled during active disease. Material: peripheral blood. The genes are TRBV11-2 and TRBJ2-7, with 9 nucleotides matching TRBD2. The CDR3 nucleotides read TGTGCCAGCAGCCCAGACCTTAGCGGGGGAACCTACGAGCAGTACTTC. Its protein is CASSPDLSGGTYEQYF.